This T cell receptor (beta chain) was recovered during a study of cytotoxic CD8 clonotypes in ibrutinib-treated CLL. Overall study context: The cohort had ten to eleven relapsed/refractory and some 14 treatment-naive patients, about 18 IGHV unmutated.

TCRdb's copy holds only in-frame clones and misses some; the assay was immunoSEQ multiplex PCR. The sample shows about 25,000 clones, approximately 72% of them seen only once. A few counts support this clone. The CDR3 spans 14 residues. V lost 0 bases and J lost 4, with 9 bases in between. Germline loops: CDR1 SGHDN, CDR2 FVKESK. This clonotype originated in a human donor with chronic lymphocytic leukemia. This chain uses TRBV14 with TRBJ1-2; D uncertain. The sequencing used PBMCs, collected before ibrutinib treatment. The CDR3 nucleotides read TGTGCCAGCAGCCAAGATAGGGCCGGCTATGGCTACACCTTC. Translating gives CASSQDRAGYGYTF.